The TCR beta chain under discussion was sequenced for a study of CD8+CD57+ T cells in acquired aplastic anemia. The overall study: The average for DNA from sorted CD4+ and CD8+ cells was 3.2 ug.

Whole-study findings and limits: Patients and controls shared twenty-nine CD8+ CDR3 sequences.

Trimming took 0 bases from V and 1 from J, leaving 9 bases between them. The CDR3 is 16 amino acids. Germline V lookup: CDR1 MNHNS, CDR2 SASEGT. Flow cytometry had shown expanded CD8+CD57+ cells in the patients chosen for sequencing. The patients, all of them, had severe acquired aplastic anemia. The study sampled blood from patients who had received no therapy. The template for TCR beta VDJ and CDR3 sequence profiling was genomic DNA. A single record per CDR3 protein comes from TCRdb applying MiXCR to the reads. The repertoire includes about 160,000 distinct CDR3 sequences, around 50% of them detected once, and 2.5% to 3.5% sits in the top ten. This clonotype was detected a few times. What it binds is not known.

The source of this sequence is a human donor with aplastic anemia. J is TRBJ2-2 and V is TRBV6-1; no reliable D call. The sequencing input was sorted CD4+, CD8+, or CD8+CD57+ T cells (not recorded which) from PBMCs. CDR3 loop: CASSEALQRNTGELFF. Here the CDR3 DNA reads TGTGCCAGCAGTGAAGCGCTTCAAAGGAACACCGGGGAGCTGTTTTTT.